These T cell receptor beta chains were read from a single sample in a study of T cells in Graves' hyperthyroidism and ophthalmopathy. TCRdb used MiXCR to reprocess the multiplex PCR reads, holding one entry per CDR3 protein. The table has about 520,000 distinct CDR3 sequences, about 24% seen once. Material for sequencing was blood. These receptors all stem from a woman younger than 45 with Graves' ophthalmopathy. The CDR3 runs from the conserved cysteine through the conserved F or W. Fields, in order: J gene, clone size, V gene, D gene, CDR3 DNA, CDR3 protein. A D gene is named only where the DNA matches it firmly. Rows give clone size only sometimes, using once, few, many, or a class for an expanded clone.

J gene: TRBJ1-1
clone size: -
V gene: TRBV29-1
D gene: -
CDR3 DNA: TGCAGCGTAAAGAGGGCAGATCACACTGAAGCTTTCTTT
CDR3 protein: CSVKRADHTEAFF

J gene: TRBJ2-7
clone size: many
V gene: TRBV6-2/TRBV6-3
D gene: TRBD2
CDR3 DNA: TGTGCCAGCAGTTGGACTAGCGGGGTCTACGAGCAGTACTTC
CDR3 protein: CASSWTSGVYEQYF

J gene: TRBJ1-1
clone size: -
V gene: TRBV24-1
D gene: -
CDR3 DNA: TGTGCCACCAGTGATCTGGGCCGAACTGAAGCTTTCTTT
CDR3 protein: CATSDLGRTEAFF

J gene: TRBJ2-3
clone size: few
V gene: TRBV11-2
D gene: -
CDR3 DNA: TGTGCCAGCAGCTTAAGGGACCCCAGAACAGATACGCAGTATTTT
CDR3 protein: CASSLRDPRTDTQYF

J gene: TRBJ2-5
clone size: many
V gene: TRBV10-3
D gene: -
CDR3 DNA: TGTGCCATCAGTGACGGCAGGGTGGAGACCCAGTACTTC
CDR3 protein: CAISDGRVETQYF

J gene: TRBJ2-7
clone size: -
V gene: TRBV6-5
D gene: -
CDR3 DNA: TGTGCCAGCAGTTACTCGACGGGAAGTGCCCCGTGGGAGCAGTACTTC
CDR3 protein: CASSYSTGSAPWEQYF

J gene: TRBJ2-7
clone size: -
V gene: TRBV12-5
D gene: TRBD1
CDR3 DNA: TGTGCTAGTGGTTTGGCTCCTTTTTTACGGGACAGGAGGAACTACGAGCAGTACTTC
CDR3 protein: CASGLAPFLRDRRNYEQYF

J gene: TRBJ2-6
clone size: -
V gene: TRBV12-3/TRBV12-4
D gene: -
CDR3 DNA: TGTGCCAGCAGCCAAGATACTTCTGGGGCCGACGTCCTGACTTTC
CDR3 protein: CASSQDTSGADVLTF

J gene: TRBJ1-1
clone size: many
V gene: TRBV19
D gene: -
CDR3 DNA: TGTGCCAGTAGTCCCCCACAGGGACTCTTAACCGTGAACACTGAAGCTTTCTTT
CDR3 protein: CASSPPQGLLTVNTEAFF

J gene: TRBJ1-5
clone size: many
V gene: TRBV30
D gene: -
CDR3 DNA: TGTGCCTCCACAGGGTATGGGAATCAGCCCCAGCATTTT
CDR3 protein: CASTGYGNQPQHF

J gene: TRBJ1-5
clone size: many
V gene: TRBV24-1
D gene: -
CDR3 DNA: TGTGCCACCAGTGATTTCTCTGGGAGTTACCAGCATTTT
CDR3 protein: CATSDFSGSYQHF

J gene: TRBJ2-7
clone size: many
V gene: TRBV12-3/TRBV12-4
D gene: TRBD1
CDR3 DNA: TGTGCCAGCAGTCCTTTGGACAGGGGGCGATCGGACGAGCAGTACTTC
CDR3 protein: CASSPLDRGRSDEQYF

J gene: TRBJ1-2
clone size: many
V gene: TRBV19
D gene: TRBD1
CDR3 DNA: TGTGCCAGTAGTATAAACACAGGGGAGGCGAACTATGGCTACACCTTC
CDR3 protein: CASSINTGEANYGYTF

J gene: TRBJ2-4
clone size: many
V gene: TRBV6-1
D gene: -
CDR3 DNA: TGTGCCAGCAGCAGGGGGGAGGCCAAAAACATTCAGTACTTC
CDR3 protein: CASSRGEAKNIQYF

J gene: TRBJ1-2
clone size: -
V gene: TRBV11-1
D gene: TRBD1
CDR3 DNA: TGTGCCAGCAGCTTATCTAAGGGGGCGCCGATAGCCAACTATGGCTACACCTTC
CDR3 protein: CASSLSKGAPIANYGYTF

J gene: TRBJ2-6
clone size: -
V gene: TRBV6-5
D gene: TRBD2
CDR3 DNA: TGTGCCAGCAGTTACGGGGGGGGTAGTGGGGCCAACGTCCTGACTTTC
CDR3 protein: CASSYGGGSGANVLTF

J gene: TRBJ2-5
clone size: -
V gene: TRBV12-3/TRBV12-4
D gene: -
CDR3 DNA: TGTGCCAGCAGTATTCAGGGGCGGGAGACCCAGTACTTC
CDR3 protein: CASSIQGRETQYF

J gene: TRBJ2-7
clone size: many
V gene: TRBV27
D gene: TRBD1
CDR3 DNA: TGTGCCAGCAGTAGGTACAGGGGTTCCCACGAGCAGTACTTC
CDR3 protein: CASSRYRGSHEQYF

J gene: TRBJ1-2
clone size: many
V gene: TRBV5-1
D gene: -
CDR3 DNA: TGCGCCAGCAGCTTGGATTCAGACTATGGCTACACCTTC
CDR3 protein: CASSLDSDYGYTF

J gene: TRBJ2-5
clone size: many
V gene: TRBV12-3/TRBV12-4
D gene: -
CDR3 DNA: TGTGCCAGCAGTTTCCAGGCGTACCAAGAGACCCAGTACTTC
CDR3 protein: CASSFQAYQETQYF

J gene: TRBJ2-4
clone size: many
V gene: TRBV6-1
D gene: -
CDR3 DNA: TGTGCCAGCAGTGACCTTCTGGAAAACATTCAGTACTTC
CDR3 protein: CASSDLLENIQYF

J gene: TRBJ2-5
clone size: many
V gene: TRBV6-5
D gene: -
CDR3 DNA: TGTGCCAGCAGTTACTCGGACGGGACCCAAGAGACCCAGTACTTC
CDR3 protein: CASSYSDGTQETQYF

J gene: TRBJ2-7
clone size: -
V gene: TRBV7-2
D gene: -
CDR3 DNA: TGTGCCAGCAGCTTAGCACGGGGGACCTACGAGCAGTACTTC
CDR3 protein: CASSLARGTYEQYF

J gene: TRBJ2-7
clone size: few
V gene: TRBV14
D gene: TRBD2
CDR3 DNA: TGTGCCAGCAGCCCCAGACTAGCGGGGAGTAAAGAGCAGTACTTC
CDR3 protein: CASSPRLAGSKEQYF

J gene: TRBJ1-1
clone size: -
V gene: TRBV18
D gene: -
CDR3 DNA: TGTGCCAGCTCACCACCGAGGGCAGGGCGCATGAACACTGAAGCTTTCTTT
CDR3 protein: CASSPPRAGRMNTEAFF

J gene: TRBJ2-7
clone size: many
V gene: TRBV24-1
D gene: TRBD2
CDR3 DNA: TGTGCCACCAGTGATTCGTCGGGAGGGACCTACGAGCAGTACTTC
CDR3 protein: CATSDSSGGTYEQYF

J gene: TRBJ2-5
clone size: many
V gene: TRBV20-1
D gene: TRBD2
CDR3 DNA: TGCAGTGCTAGAGTTGAAAGGGCTAGCGGGGGCCGGGAGACCCAGTACTTC
CDR3 protein: CSARVERASGGRETQYF

J gene: TRBJ1-6
clone size: -
V gene: TRBV6-2/TRBV6-3
D gene: -
CDR3 DNA: TGTGCCAGCAGTTCGGCCAGAATGGTCAGTGGGTCACCCCTCCACTTT
CDR3 protein: CASSSARMVSGSPLHF

J gene: TRBJ1-1
clone size: many
V gene: TRBV2
D gene: -
CDR3 DNA: TGTGCCAGCAGTGAAAGGGTGGGCACTGAAGCTTTCTTT
CDR3 protein: CASSERVGTEAFF

J gene: TRBJ1-3
clone size: many
V gene: TRBV6-1
D gene: TRBD1
CDR3 DNA: TGTGCCAGCAGGACAGGGTATGCTGGAAACACCATATATTTT
CDR3 protein: CASRTGYAGNTIYF

J gene: TRBJ2-7
clone size: few
V gene: TRBV20-1
D gene: -
CDR3 DNA: TGCAGTGCTACCGTGATCGAGCAGTACTTC
CDR3 protein: CSATVIEQYF

J gene: TRBJ2-5
clone size: -
V gene: TRBV12-5
D gene: TRBD1
CDR3 DNA: TGTGCTAGTGGACGGGGGGACAGGGAAAGAGAGACCCAGTACTTC
CDR3 protein: CASGRGDRERETQYF

J gene: TRBJ2-7
clone size: few
V gene: TRBV6-2/TRBV6-3
D gene: -
CDR3 DNA: TGTGCCAGCAGTTACTCGAGTCAGGTCGCACCGTTAGAGCAGTACTTC
CDR3 protein: CASSYSSQVAPLEQYF

J gene: TRBJ1-2
clone size: many
V gene: TRBV19
D gene: -
CDR3 DNA: TGTGCCAGTACTCCGGACAAGGGCTGGGGTGGCTACACCTTC
CDR3 protein: CASTPDKGWGGYTF

J gene: TRBJ2-5
clone size: many
V gene: TRBV20-1
D gene: -
CDR3 DNA: TGCAGTGCTATAAAGGAGACCCAGTACTTC
CDR3 protein: CSAIKETQYF

J gene: TRBJ1-5
clone size: many
V gene: TRBV20-1
D gene: -
CDR3 DNA: TGCAGTGCTAGAGATAGAGTGGCAACGAATCAGCCCCAGCATTTT
CDR3 protein: CSARDRVATNQPQHF

J gene: TRBJ1-2
clone size: many
V gene: TRBV10-3
D gene: TRBD1
CDR3 DNA: TGTGCCATCAGTGCCCGGGACAGGGATTATGGCTACACCTTC
CDR3 protein: CAISARDRDYGYTF

J gene: TRBJ2-7
clone size: few
V gene: TRBV15
D gene: -
CDR3 DNA: TGTGCCACCAGCAGAGCAGGCGGGATGGTTAATGAGCAGTACTTC
CDR3 protein: CATSRAGGMVNEQYF

J gene: TRBJ2-7
clone size: many
V gene: TRBV4-3
D gene: TRBD1
CDR3 DNA: TGCGCCAGCAGCCAAGGGGACAGGGTGAGCGAGCAGTACTTC
CDR3 protein: CASSQGDRVSEQYF

J gene: TRBJ1-3
clone size: many
V gene: TRBV12-3/TRBV12-4
D gene: -
CDR3 DNA: TGTGCCAGCAGTGTAACCCGGGACGGCTCTGGAAACACCATATATTTT
CDR3 protein: CASSVTRDGSGNTIYF

J gene: TRBJ2-7
clone size: many
V gene: TRBV15
D gene: TRBD1
CDR3 DNA: TGTGCCACCAGCTCTTTTTTTACAGGGGCGAAATACGAGCAGTACTTC
CDR3 protein: CATSSFFTGAKYEQYF

J gene: TRBJ1-3
clone size: many
V gene: TRBV5-6
D gene: TRBD1
CDR3 DNA: TGTGCCAGCAGCCTGGGGCCAGGGGGAGGAAACACCATATATTTT
CDR3 protein: CASSLGPGGGNTIYF

J gene: TRBJ2-5
clone size: -
V gene: TRBV28
D gene: TRBD1
CDR3 DNA: TGTGCCAGCTTCACGCTCACAGGGGGCGCGGAGACCCAGTACTTC
CDR3 protein: CASFTLTGGAETQYF

J gene: TRBJ1-6
clone size: -
V gene: TRBV18
D gene: -
CDR3 DNA: TGTGCCAGCTCACTAGGAGATGGCAGTGGCTCACCCCTCCACTTT
CDR3 protein: CASSLGDGSGSPLHF

J gene: TRBJ2-5
clone size: many
V gene: TRBV11-2
D gene: -
CDR3 DNA: TGTGCCAGCAGCCGCGAGGCCCCCATTGGGACCCAGTACTTC
CDR3 protein: CASSREAPIGTQYF

J gene: TRBJ2-5
clone size: -
V gene: TRBV20-1
D gene: -
CDR3 DNA: TGCAGTGCTAGGGACCTAGAGTACCAAGAGACCCAGTACTTC
CDR3 protein: CSARDLEYQETQYF

J gene: TRBJ2-2
clone size: many
V gene: TRBV6-2/TRBV6-3
D gene: TRBD1
CDR3 DNA: TGTGCCAGCAGTCACACAGGGGGTCGGACCGGGGAGCTGTTTTTT
CDR3 protein: CASSHTGGRTGELFF

J gene: TRBJ1-5
clone size: many
V gene: TRBV19
D gene: TRBD1
CDR3 DNA: TGTGCCAGTACCAGAGACAGGGTTGGAGCTCAGCCCCAGCATTTT
CDR3 protein: CASTRDRVGAQPQHF

J gene: TRBJ2-7
clone size: -
V gene: TRBV29-1
D gene: -
CDR3 DNA: TGCAGCGTTGAAGGGAATTACTACGAGCAGTACTTC
CDR3 protein: CSVEGNYYEQYF

J gene: TRBJ2-7
clone size: many
V gene: TRBV10-3
D gene: -
CDR3 DNA: TGTGCCATCAGTGACGTGGGCGAGCAGTACTTC
CDR3 protein: CAISDVGEQYF

J gene: TRBJ2-7
clone size: -
V gene: TRBV20-1
D gene: TRBD2
CDR3 DNA: TGCAGTGCTAGAGTGGGGACTAGCTTCCCCTACGAGCAGTACTTC
CDR3 protein: CSARVGTSFPYEQYF